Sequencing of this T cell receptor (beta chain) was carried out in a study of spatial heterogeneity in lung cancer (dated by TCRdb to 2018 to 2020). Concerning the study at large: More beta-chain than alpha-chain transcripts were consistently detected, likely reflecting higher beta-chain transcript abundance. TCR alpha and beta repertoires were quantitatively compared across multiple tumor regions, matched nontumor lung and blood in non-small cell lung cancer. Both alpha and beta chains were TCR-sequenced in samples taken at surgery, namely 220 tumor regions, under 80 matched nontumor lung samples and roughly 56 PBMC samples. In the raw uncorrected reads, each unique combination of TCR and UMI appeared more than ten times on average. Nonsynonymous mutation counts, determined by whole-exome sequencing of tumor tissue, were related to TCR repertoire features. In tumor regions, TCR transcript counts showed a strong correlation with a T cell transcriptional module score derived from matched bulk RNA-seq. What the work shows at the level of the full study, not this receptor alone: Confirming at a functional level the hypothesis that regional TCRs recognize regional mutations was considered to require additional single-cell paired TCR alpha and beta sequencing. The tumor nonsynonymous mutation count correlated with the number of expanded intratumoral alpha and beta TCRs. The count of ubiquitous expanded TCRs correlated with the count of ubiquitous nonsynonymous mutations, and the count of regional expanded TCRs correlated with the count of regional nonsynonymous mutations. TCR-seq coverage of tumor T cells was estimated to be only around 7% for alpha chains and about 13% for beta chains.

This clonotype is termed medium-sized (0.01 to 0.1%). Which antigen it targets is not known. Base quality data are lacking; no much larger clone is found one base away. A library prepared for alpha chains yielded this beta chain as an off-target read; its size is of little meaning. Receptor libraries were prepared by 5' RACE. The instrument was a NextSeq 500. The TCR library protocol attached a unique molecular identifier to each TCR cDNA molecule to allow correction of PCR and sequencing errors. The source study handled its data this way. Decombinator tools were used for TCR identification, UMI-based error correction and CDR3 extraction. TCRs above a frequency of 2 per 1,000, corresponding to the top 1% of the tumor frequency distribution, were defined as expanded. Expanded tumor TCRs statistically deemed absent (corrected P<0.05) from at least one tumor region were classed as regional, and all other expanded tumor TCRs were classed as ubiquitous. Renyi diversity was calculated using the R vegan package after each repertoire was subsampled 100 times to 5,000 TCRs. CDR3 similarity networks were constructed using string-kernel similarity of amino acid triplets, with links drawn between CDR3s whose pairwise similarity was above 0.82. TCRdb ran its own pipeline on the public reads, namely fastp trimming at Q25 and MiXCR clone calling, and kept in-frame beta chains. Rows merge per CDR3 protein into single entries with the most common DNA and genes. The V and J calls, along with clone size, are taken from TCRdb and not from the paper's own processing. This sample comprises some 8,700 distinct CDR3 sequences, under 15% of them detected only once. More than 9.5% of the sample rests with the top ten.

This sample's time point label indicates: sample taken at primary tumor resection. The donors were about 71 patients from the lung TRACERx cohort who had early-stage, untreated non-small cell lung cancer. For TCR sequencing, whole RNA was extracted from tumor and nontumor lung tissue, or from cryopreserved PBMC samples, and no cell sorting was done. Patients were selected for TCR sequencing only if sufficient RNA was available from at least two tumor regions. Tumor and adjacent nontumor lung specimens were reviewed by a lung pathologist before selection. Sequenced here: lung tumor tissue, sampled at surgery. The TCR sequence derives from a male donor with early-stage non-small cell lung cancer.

The CDR3 amino acid sequence is: CASSTLGIPPQHF. The sequenced DNA is TGTGCCAGTAGTACATTGGGGATACCGCCCCAGCATTTT. The receptor chain draws on TRBV19 and TRBJ1-5; no D gene call is confident. V and J lose 4 bases and 9 bases, and a span of 13 bases separates them. CDR1 LNHDA and CDR2 SQIVND are derived from the germline V gene (reference sequence). Counted from cysteine to phenylalanine, this CDR3 has 13 amino acids. The entry retains the CDR3 DNA only, 39 bases that are in frame from base 1.